This TCR beta chain is drawn from a study of OX40 agonist ivuxolimab in advanced cancers. At the level of the study: Patients received intravenous ivuxolimab every 2 weeks at 0.01 to 10 mg/kg.

This clone was found once. Produced via immunoSEQ multiplex PCR; TCRdb's table is partial and in-frame only. Among almost 85,000 clones listed, 94% were seen once. The sample was CD4+ or CD8+ T cells sorted from blood, taken in a trial of the OX40 agonist ivuxolimab. This TCR derives from an adult with an advanced solid tumor such as melanoma, head and neck, liver or kidney cancer.

This CDR3 is CATLTGSYEQYF. Here the CDR3 DNA reads TGTGCCACGCTGACAGGGAGCTACGAGCAGTACTTC. V is TRBV6-6 and J is TRBJ2-7, with TRBD1 identical over 7 bases. The V gene end was trimmed by 10 bases and the J gene end by 3 bases; junction bases not matched to a gene: 6. CDR1 is MNHNY and CDR2 is SVGAGI in the germline V gene (reference sequence). This CDR3 is built from 12 residues.